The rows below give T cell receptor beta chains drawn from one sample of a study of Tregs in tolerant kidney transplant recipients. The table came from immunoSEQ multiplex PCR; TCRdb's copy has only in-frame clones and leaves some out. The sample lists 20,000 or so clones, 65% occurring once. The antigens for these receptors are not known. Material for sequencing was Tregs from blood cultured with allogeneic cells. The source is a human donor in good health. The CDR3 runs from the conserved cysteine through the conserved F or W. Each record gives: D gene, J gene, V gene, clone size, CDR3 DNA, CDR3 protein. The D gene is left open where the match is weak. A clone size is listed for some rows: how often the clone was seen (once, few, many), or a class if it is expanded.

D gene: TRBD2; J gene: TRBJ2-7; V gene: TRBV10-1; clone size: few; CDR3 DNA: TGCGCCAGCAGGCTAGCGGTTTCCTACGAGCAGTACTTC; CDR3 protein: CASRLAVSYEQYF
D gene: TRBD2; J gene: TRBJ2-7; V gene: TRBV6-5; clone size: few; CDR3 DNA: TGTGCCAGCAGAATAGCGGGAGGCTACGAGCAGTACTTC; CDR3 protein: CASRIAGGYEQYF
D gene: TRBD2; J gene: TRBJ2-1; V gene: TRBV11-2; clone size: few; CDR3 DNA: TGTGCCAGCAGCTTAGGGAGCGGGGGGTACAATGAGCAGTTCTTC; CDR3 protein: CASSLGSGGYNEQFF
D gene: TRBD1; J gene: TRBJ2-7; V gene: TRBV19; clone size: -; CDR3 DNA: TGTGCCAGTACCGAAACCGGGACAGGGGCCTACGAGCAGTACTTC; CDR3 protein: CASTETGTGAYEQYF
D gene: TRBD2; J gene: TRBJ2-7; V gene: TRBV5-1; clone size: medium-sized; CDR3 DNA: TGCGCCAGCAGCTCTGGACTAGCGCGCGCCTACGAGCAGTACTTC; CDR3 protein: CASSSGLARAYEQYF
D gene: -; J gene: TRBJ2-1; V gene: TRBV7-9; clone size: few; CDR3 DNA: TGTGCCAGCAGCCCGACCTCCACGGTTGAGCAGTTCTTC; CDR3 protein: CASSPTSTVEQFF
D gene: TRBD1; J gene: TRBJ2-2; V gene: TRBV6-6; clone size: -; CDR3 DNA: TGTGCCAGCATCGACAGGGGTAACACCGGGGAGCTGTTTTTT; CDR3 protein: CASIDRGNTGELFF
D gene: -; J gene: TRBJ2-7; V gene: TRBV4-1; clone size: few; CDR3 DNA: TGCGCCAGCAGCCAAGTTCATCCGACTTCGGGGGAGCAGTACTTC; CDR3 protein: CASSQVHPTSGEQYF
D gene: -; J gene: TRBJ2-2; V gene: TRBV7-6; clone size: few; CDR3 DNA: TGTGCCAGCAGCTTAGAGACAAGCACCGGGGAGCTGTTTTTT; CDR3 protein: CASSLETSTGELFF
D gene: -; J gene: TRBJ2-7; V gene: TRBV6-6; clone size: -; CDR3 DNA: TGTGCCAGCAGTTACTATTATCAGGTCGCCTACGAGCAGTACTTC; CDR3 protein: CASSYYYQVAYEQYF
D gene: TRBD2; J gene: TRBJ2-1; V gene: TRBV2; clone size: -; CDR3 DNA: TGTGCCAGCAGATTCCTAGCGGGAGTGAGCAATGAGCAGTTCTTC; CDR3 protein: CASRFLAGVSNEQFF
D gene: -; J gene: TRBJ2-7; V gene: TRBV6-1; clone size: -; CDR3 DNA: TGTGCCAGCAGCCGACTGGACCTACGCTACGAGCAGTACTTC; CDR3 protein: CASSRLDLRYEQYF
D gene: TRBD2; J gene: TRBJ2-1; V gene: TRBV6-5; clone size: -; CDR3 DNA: TGTGCCAGCAGTTATGGCGGGGGGGCCAACTACAATGAGCAGTTCTTC; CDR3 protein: CASSYGGGANYNEQFF
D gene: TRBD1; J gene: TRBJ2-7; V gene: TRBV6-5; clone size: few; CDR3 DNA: TGTGCCAGCAGTTACTCATTTTACAGGGGGCGGTGGTACTTC; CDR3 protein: CASSYSFYRGRWYF
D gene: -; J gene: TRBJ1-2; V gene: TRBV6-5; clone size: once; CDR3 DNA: TGTGCCAGCCGGAGGGACCCCTATGGCTACACCTTC; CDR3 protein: CASRRDPYGYTF
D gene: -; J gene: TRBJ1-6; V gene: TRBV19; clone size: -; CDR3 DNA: TGTGCCAGTAGTTCCGGACTCACCCAGGGTTCACCCCTCCACTTT; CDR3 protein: CASSSGLTQGSPLHF
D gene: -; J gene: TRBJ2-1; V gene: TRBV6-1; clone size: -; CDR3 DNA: TGTGCCAGCAGTTATCTTGGCGACAATGAGCAGTTCTTC; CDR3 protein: CASSYLGDNEQFF
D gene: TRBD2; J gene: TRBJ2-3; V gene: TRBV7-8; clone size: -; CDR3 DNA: TGTGCCAGCAGAGGACTAGCGGGGGGATGGGGTAGTATGGATACGCAGTATTTT; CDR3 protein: CASRGLAGGWGSMDTQYF
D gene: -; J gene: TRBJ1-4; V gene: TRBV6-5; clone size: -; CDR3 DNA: TGTGCCAGAGCAGTGGTAGGGGGAGGTGAAAAACTGTTTTTT; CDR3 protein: CARAVVGGGEKLFF
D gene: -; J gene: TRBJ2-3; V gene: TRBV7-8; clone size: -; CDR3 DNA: TGTGCCAGCAGCTACGGGGTTGCAGATACGCAGTATTTT; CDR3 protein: CASSYGVADTQYF